The clone carrying this T cell receptor (beta chain) was counted between two and nine times. This sample was taken from a study of CD8+ T cells in alopecia areata. Turning to the study itself: Twice daily, treated patients received 5 to 10 mg of oral tofacitinib.

The CDR3 length is 16 residues. The germline V gene encodes CDR1 SEHNR and CDR2 FQNEAQ (reference sequence). V was cut by 4 bases and J by 4 bases, with 17 bases left in between. Stated treatment: oral pan-JAK inhibitor, 5-10 mg twice daily. Following extraction, RNA underwent reverse transcription to cDNA, which served as the sequencing template. Libraries were prepared by immunoSEQ multiplex PCR; TCRdb keeps only in-frame clonotypes and omits some of them. The sample gives around 300,000 clones, over 45% of which show up once; 0.9% to 0.95% is in the top ten. The chain carries TRBV7-9 and TRBJ2-1; the D gene is possibly TRBD1 (5 bases). The source is a human donor with alopecia areata. Material: CD4+ T cells sorted from blood, obtained around week 53, from a patient treated with tofacitinib. CDR3 protein: CASSSSRVVGYNEQFF. For the CDR3, the DNA is TGTGCCAGCAGCTCGAGCAGGGTTGTTGGATACAATGAGCAGTTCTTC.